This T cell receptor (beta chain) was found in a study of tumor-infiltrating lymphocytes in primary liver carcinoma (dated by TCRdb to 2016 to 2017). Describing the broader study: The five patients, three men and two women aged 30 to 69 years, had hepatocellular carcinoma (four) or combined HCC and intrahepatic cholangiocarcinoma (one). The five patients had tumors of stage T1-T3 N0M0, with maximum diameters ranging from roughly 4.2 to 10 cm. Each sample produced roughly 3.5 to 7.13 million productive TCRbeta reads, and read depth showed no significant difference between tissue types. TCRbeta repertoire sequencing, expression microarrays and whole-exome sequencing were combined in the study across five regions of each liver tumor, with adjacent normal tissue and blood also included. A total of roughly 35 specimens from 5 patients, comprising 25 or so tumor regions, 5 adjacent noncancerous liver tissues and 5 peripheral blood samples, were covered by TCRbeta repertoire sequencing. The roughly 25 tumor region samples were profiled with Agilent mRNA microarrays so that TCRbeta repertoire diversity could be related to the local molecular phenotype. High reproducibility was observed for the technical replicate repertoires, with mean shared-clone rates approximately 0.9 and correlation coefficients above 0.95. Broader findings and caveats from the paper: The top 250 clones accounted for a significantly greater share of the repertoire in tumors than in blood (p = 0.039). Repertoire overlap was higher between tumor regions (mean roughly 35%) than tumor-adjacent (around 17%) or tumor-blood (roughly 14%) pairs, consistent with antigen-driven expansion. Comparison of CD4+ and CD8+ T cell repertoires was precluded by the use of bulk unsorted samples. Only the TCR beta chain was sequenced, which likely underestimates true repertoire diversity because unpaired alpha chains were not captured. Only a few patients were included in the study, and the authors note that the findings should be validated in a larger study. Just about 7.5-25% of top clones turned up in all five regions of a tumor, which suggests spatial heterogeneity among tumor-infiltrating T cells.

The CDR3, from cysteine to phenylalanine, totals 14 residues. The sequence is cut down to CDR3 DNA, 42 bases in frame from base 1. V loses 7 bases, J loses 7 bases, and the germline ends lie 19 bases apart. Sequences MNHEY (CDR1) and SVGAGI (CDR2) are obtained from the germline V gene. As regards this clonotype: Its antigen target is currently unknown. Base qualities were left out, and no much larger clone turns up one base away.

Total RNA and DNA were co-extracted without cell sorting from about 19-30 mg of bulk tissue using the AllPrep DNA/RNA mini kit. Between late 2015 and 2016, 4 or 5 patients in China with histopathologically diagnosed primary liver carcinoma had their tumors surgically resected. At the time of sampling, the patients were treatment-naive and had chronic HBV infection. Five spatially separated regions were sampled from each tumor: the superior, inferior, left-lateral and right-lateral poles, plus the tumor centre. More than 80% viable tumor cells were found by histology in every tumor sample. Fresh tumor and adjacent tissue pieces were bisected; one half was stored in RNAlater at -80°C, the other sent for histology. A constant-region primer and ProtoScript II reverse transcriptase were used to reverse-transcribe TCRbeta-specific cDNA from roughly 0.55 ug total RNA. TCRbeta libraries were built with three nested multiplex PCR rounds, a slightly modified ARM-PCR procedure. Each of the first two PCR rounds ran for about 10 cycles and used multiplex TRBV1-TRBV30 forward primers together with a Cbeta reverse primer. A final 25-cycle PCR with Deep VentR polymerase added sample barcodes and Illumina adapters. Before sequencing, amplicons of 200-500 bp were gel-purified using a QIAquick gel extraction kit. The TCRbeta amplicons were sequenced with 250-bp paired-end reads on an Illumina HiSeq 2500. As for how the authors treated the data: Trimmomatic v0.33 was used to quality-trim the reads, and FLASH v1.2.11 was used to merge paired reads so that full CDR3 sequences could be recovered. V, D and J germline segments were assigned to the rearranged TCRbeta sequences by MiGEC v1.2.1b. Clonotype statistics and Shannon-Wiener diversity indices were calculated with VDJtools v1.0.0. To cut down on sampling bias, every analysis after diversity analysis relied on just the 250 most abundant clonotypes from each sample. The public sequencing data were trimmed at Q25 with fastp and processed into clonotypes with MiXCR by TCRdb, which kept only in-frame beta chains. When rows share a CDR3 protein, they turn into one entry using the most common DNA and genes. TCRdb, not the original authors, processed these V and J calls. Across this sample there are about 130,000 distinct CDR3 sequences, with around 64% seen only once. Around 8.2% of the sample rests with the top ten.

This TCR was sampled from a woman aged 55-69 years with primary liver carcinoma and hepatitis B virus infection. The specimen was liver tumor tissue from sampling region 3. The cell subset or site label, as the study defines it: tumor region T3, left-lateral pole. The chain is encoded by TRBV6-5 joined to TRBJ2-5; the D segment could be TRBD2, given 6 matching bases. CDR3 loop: CASIPDTSSGTQYF. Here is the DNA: TGTGCCAGCATCCCGGACACTAGCAGTGGGACCCAGTACTTC.